Below, 20 T cell receptor beta chains from the same sample are listed, as sequenced in a study of T cells in Graves' hyperthyroidism and ophthalmopathy. There were TCR beta CDR3 regions amplified from RNA transcripts. The TCR CDR3 was amplified in a first-round RT-PCR using the HTBI primer set. In TCRdb, the multiplex PCR reads were re-called with MiXCR into one record per CDR3 protein. The repertoire has 200,000 to 250,000 distinct CDR3 sequences, approximately 17% of them found once; the top ten carry around 50%. Sequencing used blood. These receptors originate from a man aged 50 or older with Graves' hyperthyroidism.

The sample holds a few counts of this clonotype. The chain recombines TRBV2 with TRBJ2-3; D uncertain. Looked up from germline, CDR1 is SNHLY and CDR2 is FYNNEI. The germline V and J ends were trimmed by 3 bases and 4 bases, with 8 bases remaining between them. The CDR3 consists of 13 residues. CDR3 DNA: TGTGCCAGCAGTGAGAACAGAGCAGATACGCAGTATTTT. It encodes CASSENRADTQYF.

This clonotype was counted a few times. The rearrangement joins TRBV29-1 to TRBJ2-2; D is unresolved. The CDR3 has 11 amino acids. Germline CDR1 and CDR2: SQVTM and ANQGSEA. Trimming took 7 bases from V and 2 from J, leaving 5 bases between them. In DNA, the CDR3 is TGCAGCGCCACAAACACCGGGGAGCTGTTTTTT. Its protein is CSATNTGELFF.

This clonotype was counted ten times or more. The V call is TRBV6-2 or TRBV6-3, the J call TRBJ2-1; D is unresolved. The CDR3 is made up of 12 amino acids. Germline V lookup: CDR1 MNHEY, CDR2 SVGEGT. V gave up 2 bases and J gave up 12 bases, with 11 bases separating them. For the CDR3, the DNA is TGTGCCAGCAGTTACCCTCACCTATGGCAGTTCTTC. It yields the protein CASSYPHLWQFF.

This clonotype was picked up many times. The chain uses TRBV20-1 and TRBJ2-7; possible D gene TRBD1, 5 bases. Germline CDR1 DFQATT, CDR2 SNEGSKA (reference sequence). Trimming pared 3 bases from V and 9 bases from J, leaving 18 bases between. This CDR3 has 13 amino acids. CDR3 in amino acids: CSASLTTETAQYF. The CDR3 nucleotides are TGCAGTGCTAGCTTGACGACAGAAACAGCGCAGTACTTC.

The sample holds many counts of this clonotype. This sequence joins TRBV6-1 and TRBJ2-7; TRBD1 agrees at 7 bases. The CDR3 spans 14 residues. Trimming took 6 bases from V and 3 from J; bases not matched to a gene: 8. From germline, CDR1 is MNHNS and CDR2 SASEGT. As DNA, the CDR3 is TGTGCCAGCAGGACCGGGACAGCAATCTACGAGCAGTACTTC. This translates into CASRTGTAIYEQYF.

The V call is TRBV20-1, the J call TRBJ2-5; D ambiguous. Trimming took 5 bases from V and 5 from J, leaving 9 bases between them. CDR3 size: 11 residues. The germline CDR1 and CDR2 sequences are DFQATT and SNEGSKA (reference sequence). CDR3: CSAASEETQYF. CDR3 DNA sequence: TGCAGTGCTGCCAGCGAGGAGACCCAGTACTTC.

To note about this clonotype: This may come from a read error, since a much larger clone is one base off. V is TRBV28 and J is TRBJ1-2, with a possible D match to TRBD1 (6 bases). CDR3 length: 14 residues. Deletions cut 4 bases from V and 3 bases from J, with 12 bases between. Looked up from germline, CDR1 is MDHEN and CDR2 is SYDVKM. CDR3 amino acids: CASSSIQGDYGYTF. The DNA for the CDR3 is TGTGCCAGCAGTTCAATACAGGGCGACTATGGCTACACCTTC.

This clonotype was recorded many times. The chain employs TRBV7-2 and TRBJ2-7; D not certain. Germline V lookup: CDR1 SGHTA, CDR2 FQGNSA. The CDR3 consists of 16 residues. V lost 0 bases, J lost 0 bases, and 12 bases lay in between. The CDR3 DNA is TGTGCCAGCAGCTTAGCGCACGGGCGCTTCTCCTACGAGCAGTACTTC. Protein product: CASSLAHGRFSYEQYF.

The table lists this clonotype with many counts. The chain carries TRBV5-1 and TRBJ1-1; D gene uncertain. CDR3 size: 15 residues. Germline V CDR1 and CDR2: SGHRS, YFSETQ. V gave up 0 bases and J gave up 0 bases, with 9 bases separating them. As DNA, the CDR3 is TGCGCCAGCAGCTTGGGTGCACTCATGAACACTGAAGCTTTCTTT. Its protein product is CASSLGALMNTEAFF.

The chain carries TRBV10-3 and TRBJ1-2; a possible D gene is TRBD1 (5 bases). This CDR3 is 14 amino acids long. V was shortened by 0 bases and J by 3 bases, with 8 bases between the two germline ends. Germline lookup yields CDR1 ENHRY and CDR2 SYGVKD. Written as DNA, the CDR3 is TGTGCCATCAGTGAGTCGCTCAGGGACTATGGCTACACCTTC. Translation: CAISESLRDYGYTF.

This clonotype came up many times. The chain carries TRBV5-1 and TRBJ2-7, with 11 bases fitting TRBD1. CDR1 is SGHRS, CDR2 YFSETQ, per germline. CDR3 size: 14 residues. Germline trimming cut 0 bases from V and 6 bases from J; bases unmatched to any gene: 2. The CDR3 DNA is TGCGCCAGCAGCTTGGAGGACAGGGGGCTCGAGCAGTACTTC. It codes for CASSLEDRGLEQYF.

This sequence joins TRBV5-8 and TRBJ2-5, with D perhaps TRBD2 (7 bases). Germline values: CDR1 SGHTS, CDR2 YDEGEE. V was pared by 5 bases and J by 2 bases, with 22 bases between. CDR3 size: 17 residues. CDR3 residues: CASRPPKGEGEQETQYF. The DNA of the CDR3 is TGTGCCAGCAGACCGCCCAAGGGGGAGGGGGAACAAGAGACCCAGTACTTC.

Comment on this clonotype: One base away lies a much larger clone, so this may be a sequencing read error. This sequence joins TRBV18 and TRBJ2-3, with a possible D match to TRBD1 (5 bases). The tail of the sequence fits TRBJ1-5 better, so the J call may be wrong. The CDR3 is made up of 16 amino acids. Germline V gene data show CDR1 as KGHSH and CDR2 as LQKENI. The CDR3 DNA follows: TGTGCCAGCTCACCACGGGGGTCTTACGGCACAGATACGCAGCATTTT. This translates into CASSPRGSYGTDTQHF.

This clonotype was observed many times. V usage is TRBV6-1 and J usage is TRBJ2-3, with 8 bases fitting TRBD2. The J segment lost 8 bases and the V segment lost 5 bases, leaving 9 bases of the junction unmatched. Per the germline V gene, CDR1 is MNHNS and CDR2 is SASEGT. The CDR3 is 14 amino acids. CDR3 in DNA: TGTGCCAGCAGTACTGGACTAGCAGCGGGTACGCAGTATTTT. This encodes CASSTGLAAGTQYF.

This clonotype has more than one count but fewer than ten. A much larger clone is a single base away; this may be a read error. The gene calls are TRBV7-3 and TRBJ2-3, with 9 bases lining up with TRBD2. From germline, CDR1 is SGHTA and CDR2 FQGTGA. CDR3 length equals 14 residues. The junction had 7 bases not matched to a gene; V was cut back by 4 bases and J by 8 bases. CDR3 in DNA: TGTGCCAGCAGCTCCCCGCGGGAGGGTGGTACGCAGTATTTT. Its protein product is CASSSPREGGTQYF.

This clonotype appeared a few times. This chain connects TRBV3-1 to TRBJ2-1; 8 bases agree with TRBD2. CDR1 and CDR2 from the germline V gene are LGHDT and YNNKEL (reference sequence). This CDR3 spans 15 amino acids. With V trimmed by 4 bases and J by 7 bases, 9 bases remained unmatched. The chain's CDR3 is CASSLYGLAPNEQFF. The CDR3 DNA follows: TGTGCCAGCAGCCTATACGGACTAGCCCCTAATGAGCAGTTCTTC.

The V gene is TRBV12-3 or TRBV12-4, the J gene TRBJ2-1, with D uncertain. Trimming shortened V by 7 bases and J by 7 bases, and 17 bases separated the two germline ends. CDR3 length: 14 residues. CDR3 in amino acids: CASILNGAMNEQFF. The CDR3 bases are TGTGCCAGCATCCTAAACGGAGCAATGAATGAGCAGTTCTTC.

This clonotype has just a few counts. V gene TRBV28 combines with J gene TRBJ2-1, with a weak D call TRBD2 (5 bases). The CDR3 covers 17 residues. V was cut by 5 bases and J by 4 bases, with 21 bases left in between. Germline V CDR1 and CDR2: MDHEN, SYDVKM. The chain's CDR3 is CASSPLPRGPKYNEQFF. The CDR3 DNA is TGTGCCAGCAGTCCGCTGCCACGGGGTCCCAAATACAATGAGCAGTTCTTC.

This clonotype was seen ten or more times. This sequence may be a read error, since a much larger clone differs from it by one base. This chain's CDR3 is CATSGLNTGELFF. The CDR3, as DNA: TGTGCCACCAGTGGTTTGAACACCGGGGAGCTGTTTTTT. This chain links TRBV24-1 with TRBJ2-2; D ambiguous. In germline, CDR1 is KGHDR, CDR2 SFDVKD. The CDR3 is 13 amino acids.

There are many counts of this clonotype. V and J are TRBV2 and TRBJ2-5, with 8 bases lining up with TRBD1. V was clipped by 4 bases and J by 5 bases; unmatched bases: 6. The germline V gene encodes CDR1 SNHLY and CDR2 FYNNEI. This CDR3 region has 14 residues. Written as DNA, the CDR3 is TGTGCCAGCAGTGGGACAGGGTCAGGGGAGACCCAGTACTTC. Translating gives CASSGTGSGETQYF.